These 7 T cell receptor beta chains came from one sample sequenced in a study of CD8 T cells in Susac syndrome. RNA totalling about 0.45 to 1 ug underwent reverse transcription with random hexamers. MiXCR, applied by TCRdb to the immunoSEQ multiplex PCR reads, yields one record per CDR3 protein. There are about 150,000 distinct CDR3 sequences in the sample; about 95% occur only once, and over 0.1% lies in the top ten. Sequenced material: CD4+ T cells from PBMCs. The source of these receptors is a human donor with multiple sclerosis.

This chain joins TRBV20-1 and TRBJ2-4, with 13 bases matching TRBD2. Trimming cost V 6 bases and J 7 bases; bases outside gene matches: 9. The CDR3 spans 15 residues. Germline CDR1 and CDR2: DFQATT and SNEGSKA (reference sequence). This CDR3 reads CSANIPGLAGNIQYF. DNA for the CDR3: TGCAGTGCCAACATCCCGGGACTAGCGGGGAACATTCAGTACTTC.

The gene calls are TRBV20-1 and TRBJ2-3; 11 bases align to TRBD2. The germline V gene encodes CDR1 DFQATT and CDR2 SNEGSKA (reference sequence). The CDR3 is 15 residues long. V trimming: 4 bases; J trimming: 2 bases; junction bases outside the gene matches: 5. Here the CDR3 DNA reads TGCAGTGCTACACAGACTAGCGGGGACACAGATACGCAGTATTTT. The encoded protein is CSATQTSGDTDTQYF.

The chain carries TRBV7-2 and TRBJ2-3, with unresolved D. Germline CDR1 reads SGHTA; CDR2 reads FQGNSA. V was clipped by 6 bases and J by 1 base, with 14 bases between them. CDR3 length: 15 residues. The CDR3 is CASRGGSHGTDTQYF. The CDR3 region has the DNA TGTGCCAGCAGGGGCGGATCCCATGGCACAGATACGCAGTATTTT.

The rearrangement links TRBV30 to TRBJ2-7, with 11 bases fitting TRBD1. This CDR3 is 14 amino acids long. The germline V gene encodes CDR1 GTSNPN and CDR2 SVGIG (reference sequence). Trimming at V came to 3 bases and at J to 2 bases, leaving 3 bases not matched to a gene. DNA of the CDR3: TGTGCCTGGAGCCAGGACAGGGGGCCCTACGAGCAGTACTTC. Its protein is CAWSQDRGPYEQYF. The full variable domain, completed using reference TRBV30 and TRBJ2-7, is SQTIHQWPATLVQPVGSPLSLECTVEGTSNPNLYWYRQAAGRGLQLLFYSVGIGQISSEVPQNLSASRPQDRQFILSSKKLLLSDSGFYLCAWSQDRGPYEQYFGPGTRLTVT.

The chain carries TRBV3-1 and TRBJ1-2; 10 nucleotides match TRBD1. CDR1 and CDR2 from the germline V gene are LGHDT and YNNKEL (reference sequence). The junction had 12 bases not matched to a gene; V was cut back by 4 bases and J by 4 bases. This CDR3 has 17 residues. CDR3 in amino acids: CASSPRDRGVRIYGYTF. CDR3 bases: TGTGCCAGCAGCCCCCGGGACAGGGGAGTCCGGATCTATGGCTACACCTTC.

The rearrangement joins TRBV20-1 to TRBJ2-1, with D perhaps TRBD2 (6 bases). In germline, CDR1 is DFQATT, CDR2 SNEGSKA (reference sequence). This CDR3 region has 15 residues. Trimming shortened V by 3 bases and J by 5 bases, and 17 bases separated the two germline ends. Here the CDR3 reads CSARAGTGQHNEQFF. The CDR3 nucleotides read TGCAGTGCTAGGGCGGGAACTGGCCAGCACAATGAGCAGTTCTTC.

The CDR3: CASSQDSGRGGETQYF. CDR3 nucleotides: TGTGCCAGCAGCCAAGATTCGGGTCGCGGGGGAGAGACCCAGTACTTC. J is TRBJ2-5 and V is TRBV4-2; 7 positions match TRBD2. The V gene end was trimmed by 0 bases and the J gene end by 4 bases; junction bases not matched to a gene: 8. CDR1 is LGHNA and CDR2 is YNFKEQ in the germline V gene. This CDR3 has 16 residues.